This is a list of T cell receptor beta chains from one sample in a study of blood T cell repertoires in COVID-19. Clones were sequenced by immunoSEQ multiplex PCR, and TCRdb holds only the in-frame ones, with some missing. Of 150,000 to 200,000 clones listed, around four fifths are singletons. Sequencing input: peripheral blood. The receptors come from a woman between 65 and 79 years old with COVID-19, enrolled during active disease. Each CDR3 is given without its conserved first and last residue. Fields, in order: CDR3 length, V gene, CDR3 protein.

11,TRBV7-2,ASSQGSTDTQY
13,TRBV5-6,ASSRQGAVFYGYT
10,TRBV29-1,SVGTLNTEAF
14,TRBV19,ASSMGPISGANVLT
19,TRBV14,ASSPMMPGLAGMNSRNEQF
14,TRBV2,ASSFDSTGAHTEAF
11,TRBV19,ASSPGLNYGYT
14,TRBV9,ASSRAGSATNEKLF
11,TRBV11-2,ASSLPPHNEQF
12,TRBV19,ASRTGLAADTQY
13,TRBV7-2,ASSLGTSGGYEQY
13,TRBV2,ASRAGSHLSNEQF
11,TRBV2,ARQGRDGYGYT
10,TRBV15,ATGGVGQPQH
11,TRBV7-2,ASSLRQDYGYT
10,TRBV24-1,ATSRGANVLT
13,TRBV28,ASSKQRTGMIIQY
12,TRBV6-5,ASNQAGGRDGYT
13,TRBV3-1/TRBV3-2,ASSPRGGSGNTIY
14,TRBV27,ASSFLQARLGETQY
12,TRBV27,ASRVAFSPTEAF
12,TRBV28,ASSLLRVAQPQH
12,TRBV9,ASSPRTGSDTQY
14,TRBV7-2,ASSLALGQGQGEQY
10,TRBV29-1,SGRDSGNTIY
12,TRBV9,ASSVAPGNTEAF
10,TRBV25-1,ASALARGELF
12,TRBV18,ASSRQQGPGELF
15,TRBV6-2/TRBV6-3,ASSPRGRGYGANVLT
13,TRBV11-2,ASSVQPGQGAEQY
10,TRBV7-9,AGGAGTGELF
10,TRBV29-1,SGQGAQDEQY
12,TRBV9,ASSVTGITEKLF
16,TRBV28,ASSLSGVAGIVNSPLH
12,TRBV29-1,SVEDRVGNYGYT
14,TRBV28,ASSLVGRTDDEKLF